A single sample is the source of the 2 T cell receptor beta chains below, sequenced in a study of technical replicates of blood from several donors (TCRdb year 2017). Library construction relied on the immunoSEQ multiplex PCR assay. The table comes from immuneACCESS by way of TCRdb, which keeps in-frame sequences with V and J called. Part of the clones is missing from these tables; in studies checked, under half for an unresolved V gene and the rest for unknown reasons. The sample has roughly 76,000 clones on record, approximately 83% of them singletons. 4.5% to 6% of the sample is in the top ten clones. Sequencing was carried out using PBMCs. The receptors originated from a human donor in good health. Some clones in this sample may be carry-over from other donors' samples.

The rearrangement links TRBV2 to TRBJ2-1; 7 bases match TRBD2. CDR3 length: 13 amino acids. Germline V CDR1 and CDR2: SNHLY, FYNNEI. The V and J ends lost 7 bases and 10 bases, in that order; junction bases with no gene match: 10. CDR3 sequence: CASKGAGEREQFF. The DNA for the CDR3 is TGTGCCAGCAAAGGGGCGGGGGAGCGGGAGCAGTTCTTC.

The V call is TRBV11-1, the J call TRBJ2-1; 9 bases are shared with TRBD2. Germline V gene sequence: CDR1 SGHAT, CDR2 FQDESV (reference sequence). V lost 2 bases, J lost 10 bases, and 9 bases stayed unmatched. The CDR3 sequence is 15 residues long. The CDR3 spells CASSLKLAGGSEQFF. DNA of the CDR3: TGTGCCAGCAGCTTAAAACTAGCGGGCGGTTCGGAGCAGTTCTTC.